Given below is one T cell receptor beta chain in context. This sample was taken from a study of blood T cell repertoires in COVID-19. Original processing notes: Amplification of reference gene primers was used by the study to estimate nucleated cell counts. Profiled with immunoSEQ multiplex PCR; TCRdb holds only in-frame clones, not every one. V and J calls and clone size are those listed in that table; D and trimming were worked out from the DNA. The sample lists 150,000 or so clones; over 60% were seen once. This CDR3 has 13 amino acids. CDR1 and CDR2 from the germline V gene are SGHTS and YDEGEE. Between the trimmed V and J ends, which lost 2 bases and 5 bases, there was a span of 8 bases.

The origin of this receptor is a woman aged 50 to 60 with active or convalescent COVID-19. The source material was peripheral blood. The V gene is TRBV5-8, the J gene TRBJ1-5; D may be TRBD1 (5 bases). DNA of the CDR3: TGTGCCAGCAGCTTAGGGGTTCATCAGCCCCAGCATTTT. This gives the protein CASSLGVHQPQHF.